This T cell receptor beta chain was documented in a study of shared clonotypes between healthy human individuals. This CDR3 spans 16 amino acids. Trimming cost V 3 bases and J 4 bases; bases outside gene matches: 6. Germline lookup yields CDR1 LNHNV and CDR2 YYDKDF (reference sequence). TCRdb's copy holds only in-frame clones and misses some; the assay was immunoSEQ multiplex PCR. Of approximately 510,000 clones listed, around 74% were seen once; the top ten hold roughly 13%. V and J are TRBV15 and TRBJ2-1; 10 positions match TRBD1. This receptor was taken from a woman in her thirties or forties in good health. Some clones in this sample may be carry-over from other donors' samples. The sample consisted of PBMCs. CDR3 DNA: TGTGCCACCAGCAGCTGGGACAGGGGAAGGTACAATGAGCAGTTCTTC. It encodes CATSSWDRGRYNEQFF.